This T cell receptor (beta chain) is drawn from a study of human T cells and chemical hapten exposure. Study summary: Patients, chiefly female, had alopecia areata, totalis or universalis. Study-level findings and limits: There was no change with DPC sensitization in TCRs above 1 in 1000 frequency.

Documented time point: patch test 3, about 24 weeks after DPC sensitization. The sample's treatment: therapeutic diphenylcyclopropenone sensitization with weekly scalp DPC. Prior to application of each patch test, blood was drawn. The CDR3 is 18 amino acids. Looked up from germline, CDR1 is SGHVS and CDR2 is FQNEAQ. Trimming took off 5 bases at V and 2 bases at J, with 22 bases between the two ends. In the case of this clonotype: Its antigen is unidentified.

One entry per CDR3 protein results from TCRdb running MiXCR on the RACE reads. Among approximately 110,000 distinct CDR3 sequences listed, nearly 35% were seen once. The sample consisted of whole blood, taken in connection with sensitization to the hapten diphenylcyclopropenone (DPC). The rearrangement joins TRBV7-8 to TRBJ1-3; D might be TRBD1 (5 bases). The TCR was taken from a man aged 35 to 55 with alopecia areata. Some clones in this sample may be carry-over from other donors' samples. CDR3 sequence: CASSPQWGEVIPGNTIYF. Written as DNA, the CDR3 is TGTGCCAGCAGCCCCCAATGGGGGGAGGTTATTCCTGGAAACACCATATATTTT.